This T cell receptor beta chain is drawn from a study of shared clonotypes between healthy human individuals. Generated by immunoSEQ multiplex PCR, the TCRdb table keeps only in-frame clones and is missing some. The table records 950,000 to 1,100,000 clones, about three quarters of them present only once. Only a few counts were recorded for this clone. Donors were healthy HIV-negative adults without recently reported acute infections or vaccinations. Division of CD4+ cells produced a CD45RA+ naive subset and a CD45RA-negative memory subset. The CDR3 has 15 residues. The germline gives CDR1 MNHEY, CDR2 SVGAGI. V was shortened by 6 bases and J by 6 bases, with 15 bases between the two germline ends.

Sequenced: memory CD4+ T cells sorted from blood. Indicated subset: CD45RA-negative fraction. The chain uses TRBV6-5 and TRBJ1-6; D not certain. This TCR was recovered from a man aged 18 to 30 in good health. CDR3 sequence: CASSLLREPNSPLHF. CDR3 in DNA: TGTGCCAGCAGCCTCCTCCGGGAACCTAATTCACCCCTCCACTTT.